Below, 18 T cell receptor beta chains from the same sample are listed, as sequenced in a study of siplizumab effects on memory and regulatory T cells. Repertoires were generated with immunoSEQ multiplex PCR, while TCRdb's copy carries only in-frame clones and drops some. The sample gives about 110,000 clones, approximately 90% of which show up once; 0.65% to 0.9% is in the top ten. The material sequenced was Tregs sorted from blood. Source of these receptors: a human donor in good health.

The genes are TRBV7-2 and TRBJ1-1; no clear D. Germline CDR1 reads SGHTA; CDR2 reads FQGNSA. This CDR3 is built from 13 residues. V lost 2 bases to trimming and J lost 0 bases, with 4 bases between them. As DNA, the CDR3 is TGTGCCAGCAGCTTACTCATGAACACTGAAGCTTTCTTT. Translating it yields CASSLLMNTEAFF.

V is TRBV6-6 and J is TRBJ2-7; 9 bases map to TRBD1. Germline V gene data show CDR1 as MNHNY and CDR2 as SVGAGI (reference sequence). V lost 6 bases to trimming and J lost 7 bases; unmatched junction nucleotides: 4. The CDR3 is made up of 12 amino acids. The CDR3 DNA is TGTGCCAGCAGCCGACAGGGGGGGGAGCAGTACTTC. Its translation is CASSRQGGEQYF.

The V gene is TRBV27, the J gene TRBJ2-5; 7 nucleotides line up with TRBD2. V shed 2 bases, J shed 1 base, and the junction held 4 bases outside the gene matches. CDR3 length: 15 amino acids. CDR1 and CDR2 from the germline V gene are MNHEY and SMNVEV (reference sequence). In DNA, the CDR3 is TGTGCCAGCAGTTTAAGAGCGGGAACCCAAGAGACCCAGTACTTC. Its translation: CASSLRAGTQETQYF.

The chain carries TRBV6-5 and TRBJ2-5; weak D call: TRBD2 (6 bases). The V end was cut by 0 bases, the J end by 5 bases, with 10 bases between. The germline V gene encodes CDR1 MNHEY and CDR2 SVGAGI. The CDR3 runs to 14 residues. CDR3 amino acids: CASSYSLAWETQYF. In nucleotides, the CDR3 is TGTGCCAGCAGTTACTCCCTAGCGTGGGAGACCCAGTACTTC.

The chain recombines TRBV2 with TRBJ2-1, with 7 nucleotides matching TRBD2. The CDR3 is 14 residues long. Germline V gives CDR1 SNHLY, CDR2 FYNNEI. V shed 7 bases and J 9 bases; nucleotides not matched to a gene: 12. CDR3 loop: CASKRGGEWGEQFF. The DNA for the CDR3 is TGTGCCAGCAAAAGGGGAGGGGAGTGGGGTGAGCAGTTCTTC.

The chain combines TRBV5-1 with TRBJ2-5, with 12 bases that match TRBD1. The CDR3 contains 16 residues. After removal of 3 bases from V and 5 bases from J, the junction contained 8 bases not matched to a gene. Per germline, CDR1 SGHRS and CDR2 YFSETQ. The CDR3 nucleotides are TGCGCCAGCAGCTCCTCCGGGACAGGGGGCGGTGAGACCCAGTACTTC. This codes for CASSSSGTGGGETQYF.

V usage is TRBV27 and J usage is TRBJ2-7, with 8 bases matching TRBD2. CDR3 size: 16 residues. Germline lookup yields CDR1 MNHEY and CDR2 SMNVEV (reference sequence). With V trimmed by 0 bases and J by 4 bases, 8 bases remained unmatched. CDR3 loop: CASSLSTLAGGYEQYF. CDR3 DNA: TGTGCCAGCAGTTTATCGACTCTGGCGGGGGGTTACGAGCAGTACTTC.

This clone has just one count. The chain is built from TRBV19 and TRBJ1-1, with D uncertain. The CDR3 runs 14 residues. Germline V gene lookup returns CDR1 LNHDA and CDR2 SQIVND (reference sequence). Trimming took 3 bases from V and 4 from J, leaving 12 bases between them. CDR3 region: CASSIGHRFTEAFF. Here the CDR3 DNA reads TGTGCCAGTAGTATCGGGCACCGGTTCACTGAAGCTTTCTTT.

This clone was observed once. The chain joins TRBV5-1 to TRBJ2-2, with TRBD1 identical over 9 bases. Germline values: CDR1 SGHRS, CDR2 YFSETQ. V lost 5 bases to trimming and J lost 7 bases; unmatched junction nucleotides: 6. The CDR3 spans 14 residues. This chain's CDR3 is CASRTQGAGGELFF. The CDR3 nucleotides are TGCGCCAGCAGAACACAGGGGGCAGGCGGGGAGCTGTTTTTT.

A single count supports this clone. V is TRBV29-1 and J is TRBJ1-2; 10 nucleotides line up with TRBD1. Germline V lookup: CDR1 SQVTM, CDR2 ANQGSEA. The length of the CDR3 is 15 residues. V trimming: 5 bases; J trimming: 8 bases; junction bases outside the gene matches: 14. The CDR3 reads CSVFDRGHPGRGYTF. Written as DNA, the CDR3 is TGCAGCGTTTTCGACAGGGGGCATCCGGGGAGGGGCTACACCTTC.

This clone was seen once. The CDR3 coding sequence is TGTGCCAGCTCAGTTGGACTAGCGGGGGTCTACGAGCAGTACTTC. Its translation: CASSVGLAGVYEQYF. The J gene is TRBJ2-7, the V gene TRBV18, with 13 bases lining up with TRBD2. The V gene end was trimmed by 5 bases and the J gene end by 3 bases; junction bases not matched to a gene: 4. The CDR3 is 15 amino acids. Per the germline V gene, CDR1 is KGHSH and CDR2 is LQKENI.

CDR3 in amino acids: CARAGTGANTEAFF. CDR3 coding DNA: TGTGCCAGGGCCGGGACAGGAGCAAACACTGAAGCTTTCTTT. This sequence joins TRBV2 and TRBJ1-1; TRBD1 agrees at 8 bases. Germline V gene lookup returns CDR1 SNHLY and CDR2 FYNNEI. The V and J ends lost 9 bases and 2 bases, in that order; junction bases with no gene match: 8. The CDR3 is 14 amino acids. The full variable domain, in which reference TRBV2 and TRBJ1-1 provide the parts outside the CDR3, is EPEVTQTPSHQVTQMGQEVILRCVPISNHLYFYWYRQILGQKVEFLVSFYNNEISEKSEIFDDQFSVERPDGSNFTLKIRSTKLEDSAMYFCARAGTGANTEAFFGQGTRLTVV.

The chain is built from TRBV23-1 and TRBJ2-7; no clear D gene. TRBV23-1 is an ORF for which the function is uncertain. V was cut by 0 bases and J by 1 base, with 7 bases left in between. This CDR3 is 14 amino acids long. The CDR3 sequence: CASSQSGRSYEQYF. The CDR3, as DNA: TGCGCCAGCAGTCAATCCGGCAGGTCCTACGAGCAGTACTTC.

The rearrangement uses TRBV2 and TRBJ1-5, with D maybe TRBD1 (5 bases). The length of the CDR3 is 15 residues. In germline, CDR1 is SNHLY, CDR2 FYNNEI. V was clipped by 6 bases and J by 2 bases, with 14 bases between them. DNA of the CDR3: TGTGCCAGCAGCTCCGACCAAGGGGGCAATCAGCCCCAGCATTTT. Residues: CASSSDQGGNQPQHF.

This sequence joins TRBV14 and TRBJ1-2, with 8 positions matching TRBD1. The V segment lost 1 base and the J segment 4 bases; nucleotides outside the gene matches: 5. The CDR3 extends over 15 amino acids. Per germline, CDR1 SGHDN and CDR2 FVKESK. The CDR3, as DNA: TGTGCCAGCAGCCAAGCGGGGACAGGAGGCTATGGCTACACCTTC. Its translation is CASSQAGTGGYGYTF.

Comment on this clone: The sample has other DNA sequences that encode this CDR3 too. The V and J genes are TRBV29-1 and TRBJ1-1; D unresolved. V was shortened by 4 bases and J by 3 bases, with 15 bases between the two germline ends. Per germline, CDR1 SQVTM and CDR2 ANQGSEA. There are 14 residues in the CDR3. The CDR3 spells CSVVAGSSYTEAFF. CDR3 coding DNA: TGCAGCGTTGTTGCGGGTAGTAGTTACACTGAAGCTTTCTTT.

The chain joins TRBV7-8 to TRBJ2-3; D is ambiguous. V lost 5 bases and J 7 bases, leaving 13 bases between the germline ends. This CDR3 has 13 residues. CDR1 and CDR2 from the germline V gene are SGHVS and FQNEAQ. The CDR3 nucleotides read TGTGCCAGCAGCCCCTCCTTCGCAAATACGCAGTATTTT. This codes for CASSPSFANTQYF.

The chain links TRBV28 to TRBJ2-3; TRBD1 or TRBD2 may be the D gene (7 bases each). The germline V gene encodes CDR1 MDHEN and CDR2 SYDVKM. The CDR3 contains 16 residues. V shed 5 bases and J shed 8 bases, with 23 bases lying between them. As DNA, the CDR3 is TGTGCCAGCAGTAGACTCTCAGGGGGGGACCAGGGTACGCAGTATTTT. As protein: CASSRLSGGDQGTQYF.